A single sample gave rise to the 21 T cell receptor beta chains below, sequenced in a study of cytomegalovirus exposure and HLA in healthy donors. The PCR was carried out with 60 Vbeta primers and 13 Jbeta primers. Using immunoSEQ multiplex PCR, the repertoire was profiled, and TCRdb retains in-frame clones only, with some absent. The sample holds about 130,000 clones, more than 60% seen once. The sample comprised PBMCs. All receptors derive from a woman in her thirties or forties in good health and CMV-seropositive.

This chain joins TRBV6-6 and TRBJ2-5; D is ambiguous. The DNA end lines up better with TRBJ2-7; the J call may be wrong. There are 14 residues in the CDR3. Germline CDR1 MNHNY, CDR2 SVGAGI (reference sequence). This CDR3 is CASSYSTMSYEQYF. In nucleotides, the CDR3 is TGTGCCAGCAGTTACTCGACAATGTCCTACGAGCAGTACTTC.

This chain links TRBV28 with TRBJ1-1, with a tentative D call TRBD1 (5 bases). The V end was cut by 5 bases, the J end by 1 base, with 17 bases between. The CDR3 is 16 residues long. Germline V lookup: CDR1 MDHEN, CDR2 SYDVKM. For the CDR3, the DNA is TGTGCCAGCAGTCCCGGACATAAGAGCCGGAACACTGAAGCTTTCTTT. Amino acid sequence: CASSPGHKSRNTEAFF. The full variable domain, rest sourced from reference TRBV28 and TRBJ1-1, is DVKVTQSSRYLVKRTGEKVFLECVQDMDHENMFWYRQDPGLGLRLIYFSYDVKMKEKGDIPEGYSVSREKKERFSLILESASTNQTSMYLCASSPGHKSRNTEAFFGQGTRLTVV.

This clone was detected a few times. V and J are TRBV6-6 and TRBJ1-1, with a tentative D call TRBD1 (6 bases). The CDR3 contains 16 residues. Germline V CDR1 and CDR2: MNHNY, SVGAGI (reference sequence). Trimming shortened V by 5 bases and J by 0 bases, and 16 bases separated the two germline ends. The CDR3 nucleotides read TGTGCCAGCAGTCGCGGAGGGGGGGGAATGAACACTGAAGCTTTCTTT. This encodes CASSRGGGGMNTEAFF.

The chain links TRBV14 to TRBJ1-3, with 7 bases lining up with TRBD1. This CDR3 region has 17 residues. Germline CDR1 and CDR2: SGHDN and FVKESK. V lost 0 bases and J lost 1; bases outside the gene matches: 6. CDR3 sequence: CASSQDLGQLSGNTIYF. As DNA, the CDR3 is TGTGCCAGCAGCCAAGATTTGGGACAGCTATCTGGAAACACCATATATTTT.

V gene TRBV15 combines with J gene TRBJ2-7; D perhaps matches TRBD2 (5 bases). With 0 bases removed from V and 0 bases from J, the gap between germline ends came to 9 bases. The V gene's germline CDR1 is LNHNV and CDR2 YYDKDF (reference sequence). CDR3 size: 15 residues. CDR3 in DNA: TGTGCCACCAGCAGAGATCGGGATGTCTCCTACGAGCAGTACTTC. It translates to CATSRDRDVSYEQYF.

This chain connects TRBV7-2 to TRBJ2-7, with 7 bases lining up with TRBD2. This CDR3 region has 15 residues. J lost 3 bases, V lost 4 bases, and 9 bases had no gene match. The germline CDR1 and CDR2 sequences are SGHTA and FQGNSA. The CDR3 loop reads CASSSGGREIYEQYF. In nucleotides, the CDR3 is TGTGCCAGCAGCTCGGGGGGTCGAGAGATCTACGAGCAGTACTTC.

The rearrangement uses TRBV6-5 and TRBJ1-3, with D tentatively TRBD1 (5 bases). The CDR3 contains 12 residues. The germline gives CDR1 MNHEY, CDR2 SVGAGI. Trimming stripped 11 bases from V and 4 bases from J, with 12 bases between. The CDR3 nucleotides are TGTGCCGTCTCGACAGCAGGAAACACCATATATTTT. Residues: CAVSTAGNTIYF.

The chain carries TRBV5-1 and TRBJ1-2; D uncertain. Germline CDR1 SGHRS, CDR2 YFSETQ. This CDR3 comprises 14 residues. V lost 0 bases and J lost 7, with 13 bases in between. The chain's CDR3 is CASSLEKGGRGYTF. CDR3 nucleotides: TGCGCCAGCAGCTTGGAAAAGGGAGGACGTGGCTACACCTTC.

This sequence joins TRBV5-5 and TRBJ2-7; D is perhaps TRBD1 (6 bases). The CDR3 runs to 16 residues. The germline V and J ends were trimmed by 2 bases and 4 bases, with 19 bases remaining between them. Germline CDR1 reads SGHKS; CDR2 reads YYEKEE (reference sequence). This CDR3 is CASSLGGRSGMYEQYF. CDR3 coding DNA: TGTGCCAGCAGCTTAGGGGGACGATCGGGAATGTACGAGCAGTACTTC.

This chain connects TRBV18 to TRBJ2-1, with 9 bases aligning to TRBD2. The CDR3 contains 17 residues. The germline CDR1 and CDR2 sequences are KGHSH and LQKENI. Trimming cost V 3 bases and J 4 bases; bases outside gene matches: 10. The CDR3 loop reads CASSPSGGTSLYNEQFF. CDR3 coding DNA: TGTGCCAGCTCACCCTCGGGAGGGACTAGCCTTTACAATGAGCAGTTCTTC.

The genes are TRBV6-5 and TRBJ2-3, with D possibly TRBD1 on 5 matching bases. V was shortened by 7 bases and J by 3 bases, with 17 bases between the two germline ends. Germline CDR1 and CDR2: MNHEY and SVGAGI. This CDR3 comprises 15 residues. CDR3 loop: CASNKGRLGTDTQYF. DNA of the CDR3: TGTGCCAGCAACAAGGGGCGGCTCGGGACAGATACGCAGTATTTT.

The rearrangement links TRBV7-2 to TRBJ2-7, with 10 bases lining up with TRBD2. Germline-derived CDR1 and CDR2 are SGHTA and FQGNSA. The J segment lost 5 bases and the V segment lost 1 base, leaving 2 bases of the junction unmatched. CDR3 size: 14 residues. The CDR3 bases are TGTGCCAGCAGCTTAGAACTAGCGGGAAACGAGCAGTACTTC. Translating it yields CASSLELAGNEQYF.

This clone has more than one count but fewer than ten. The CDR3 DNA reads TGTGCCAGCAGTGGGGACAGCCCAGGGAAAAGCTACACCTTC. Residues: CASSGDSPGKSYTF. The chain combines TRBV2 with TRBJ1-2, with 7 nucleotides matching TRBD1. CDR1 and CDR2 (germline): SNHLY, FYNNEI. V trimming: 4 bases; J trimming: 9 bases; junction bases outside the gene matches: 11. The CDR3 runs to 14 residues.

The V gene is TRBV28, the J gene TRBJ1-4; TRBD1 agrees at 7 bases. There are 13 residues in the CDR3. V was clipped by 10 bases and J by 5 bases; unmatched bases: 7. Germline CDR1 is MDHEN and CDR2 is SYDVKM. CDR3 nucleotide sequence: TGTGCCACCAGACAGGGAAACAATGAAAAACTGTTTTTT. Translated: CATRQGNNEKLFF.

This CDR3 reads CASSHFISTEAFF. The CDR3 bases are TGTGCCAGCAGCCACTTTATTAGCACTGAAGCTTTCTTT. The chain carries TRBV5-6 and TRBJ1-1; D remains ambiguous. The CDR3 sequence is 13 residues long. Germline CDR1 SGHDT, CDR2 YYEEEE. V lost 4 bases to trimming and J lost 4 bases, with 11 bases between them.

This rearrangement joins TRBV28 to TRBJ1-5; 8 positions match TRBD1. Germline lookup yields CDR1 MDHEN and CDR2 SYDVKM. This CDR3 spans 15 amino acids. After removal of 5 bases from V and 0 bases from J, the junction contained 3 bases not matched to a gene. The CDR3 DNA reads TGTGCCAGCAGTCGGACAGGGACTAGCAATCAGCCCCAGCATTTT. Translating it yields CASSRTGTSNQPQHF.

The chain has TRBV6-6 and TRBJ1-1; D perhaps matches TRBD1 (6 bases). V lost 6 bases and J 7 bases, leaving 12 bases between the germline ends. The CDR3 consists of 12 residues. CDR1 is MNHNY and CDR2 is SVGAGI in the germline V gene (reference sequence). The CDR3 bases are TGTGCCAGCAGGGCGACAGGAAATGAAGCTTTCTTT. It encodes CASRATGNEAFF.

CDR3 in DNA: TGTGCCAGCAGCCCGGGACTAGCGGACTACAATGAGCAGTTCTTC. Its protein product is CASSPGLADYNEQFF. The V and J genes are TRBV6-4 and TRBJ2-1, with 11 nucleotides matching TRBD2. V dropped 6 bases and J dropped 3; count of bases not matched to a gene: 4. The germline V gene encodes CDR1 MRHNA and CDR2 SNTAGT. CDR3 size: 15 residues.

The chain uses TRBV6-6 and TRBJ2-7, with 7 bases aligning to TRBD2. Trimming took 6 bases from V and 0 from J; bases not matched to a gene: 8. The length of the CDR3 is 15 residues. Germline values: CDR1 MNHNY, CDR2 SVGAGI (reference sequence). The CDR3 DNA follows: TGTGCCAGCAGATCTACTAGCGCGTACTCCTACGAGCAGTACTTC. Translating it yields CASRSTSAYSYEQYF.

The chain is built from TRBV9 and TRBJ2-1; TRBD1 is a possible D gene (6 bases). Trimming pared 6 bases from V and 5 bases from J, leaving 18 bases between. The CDR3 loop spans 15 amino acids. Germline CDR1 reads SGDLS; CDR2 reads YYNGEE. The CDR3, as DNA: TGTGCCAGCACCGCCCTGCCTGCAGGGGACAATGAGCAGTTCTTC. Translated: CASTALPAGDNEQFF.

This clone was counted between two and nine times. The rearrangement links TRBV5-1 to TRBJ1-2, with a possible D match to TRBD1 (5 bases). CDR3 length: 11 residues. Germline V CDR1 and CDR2: SGHRS, YFSETQ. The germline V and J ends were trimmed by 8 bases and 8 bases, with 13 bases remaining between them. CDR3 amino acids: CARWGGKGYTF. CDR3 nucleotide sequence: TGCGCCAGGTGGGGGGGGAAAGGCTACACCTTC.